The 17 T cell receptor beta chains given below trace back to one sample, sequenced in a study of T cells expressing NK-cell markers. For each CDR3 protein, TCRdb gives one entry from its re-call of the 5' RACE reads, without DNA. The sample's table shows 500,000 to 700,000 distinct CDR3 sequences. Sequencing was carried out using blood T cells: a sorted CD56 or NKG2C T cell subset, CD4+ or CD8+ T cells, or bulk PBMC T cells (not recorded which). Source of these receptors: a man younger than 30 in good health.

The V call is TRBV7-2, the J call TRBJ2-5. Germline lookup yields CDR1 SGHTA and CDR2 FQGNSA. CDR3 length equals 12 residues. The CDR3 protein is CASAQARETQYF.

The chain couples TRBV12-3 or TRBV12-4 to TRBJ1-2. This CDR3 region has 13 residues. CDR3 amino acids: CASSFAGRYGYTF.

This sequence joins TRBV5-1 and TRBJ1-2; the D call from TCRdb, TRBD1, cannot be confirmed without DNA. This CDR3 spans 15 amino acids. Germline V gene sequence: CDR1 SGHRS, CDR2 YFSETQ. CDR3 in amino acids: CASSLAEGHLHGYTF.

The chain links TRBV15 to TRBJ2-3. The CDR3 covers 13 residues. Germline CDR1 is LNHNV and CDR2 is YYDKDF (reference sequence). CDR3 protein: CATSEDPVHTQYF.

The genes are TRBV12-3 or TRBV12-4 and TRBJ2-3. The CDR3 runs 13 residues. This CDR3 reads CASTEENGDTQYF.

CDR3 region: CSAKPIPVAGASNEQFF. The V gene is TRBV20-1, the J gene TRBJ2-1; the TRBD2 assignment by TCRdb is unverifiable without DNA. CDR3 length equals 17 residues. The germline V gene has CDR1 DFQATT and CDR2 SNEGSKA (reference sequence).

The gene calls are TRBV15 and TRBJ2-5; with no DNA, the TCRdb D assignment of TRBD1 cannot be verified. Germline CDR1 LNHNV, CDR2 YYDKDF (reference sequence). The CDR3 runs 16 residues. CDR3 sequence reads: CATSSHAGWIKETQYF.

The chain employs TRBV12-3 or TRBV12-4 and TRBJ2-1; the TCRdb D gene call, TRBD2, has no DNA to confirm it. The CDR3 runs 14 residues. This CDR3 reads CASSRLAERSEQFF.

V and J are TRBV20-1 and TRBJ1-6; lacking DNA, the TRBD1 call made by TCRdb goes unchecked. In germline, CDR1 is DFQATT, CDR2 SNEGSKA (reference sequence). This CDR3 contains 15 residues. The CDR3 reads CSAYAGTGEHSPLHF.

The genes are TRBV14 and TRBJ2-1; TCRdb selects TRBD2, and the lack of DNA leaves this call unchecked. This CDR3 is 15 amino acids long. Per germline, CDR1 SGHDN and CDR2 FVKESK. CDR3 region: CASSQNIAAGGEQFF.

The chain couples TRBV6-2 or TRBV6-3 to TRBJ2-1; TCRdb's D call of TRBD1 is untestable without DNA. The CDR3 totals 14 residues. Germline-derived CDR1 and CDR2 are MNHEY and SVGEGT. The CDR3 region is CASSGTKWSNEQFF.

The chain combines TRBV5-1 with TRBJ2-3; checking the TCRdb D call of TRBD2 is not possible without DNA. The CDR3 loop spans 15 amino acids. Per the germline V gene, CDR1 is SGHRS and CDR2 is YFSETQ. The CDR3: CASSPTGVMADTQYF.

This chain links TRBV29-1 with TRBJ2-1; TCRdb lists TRBD2, though no DNA is available to test this call. This CDR3 is 15 amino acids long. Per germline, CDR1 SQVTM and CDR2 ANQGSEA. The CDR3 is CSVEDGTTFTHEQFF.

This chain connects TRBV29-1 to TRBJ2-5; the TCRdb call, TRBD2, lacks DNA for checking. The CDR3 is made up of 15 amino acids. Germline loops: CDR1 SQVTM, CDR2 ANQGSEA. The CDR3 sequence is CSVDRTSGSTETQYF.

V and J are TRBV5-1 and TRBJ2-5. CDR3 length equals 16 residues. CDR1 is SGHRS and CDR2 is YFSETQ in the germline V gene. The CDR3 protein is CASSLDRGLARETQYF.

The chain recombines TRBV3-1 with TRBJ2-1; as DNA is missing, the TRBD2 call by TCRdb cannot be tested. The germline gives CDR1 LGHDT, CDR2 YNNKEL (reference sequence). This CDR3 spans 18 amino acids. The CDR3 loop is CASSQEALASGSLGEQFF.

The chain links TRBV12-3 or TRBV12-4 to TRBJ2-3; TCRdb lists TRBD1, though no DNA is available to test this call. CDR3 length: 17 amino acids. The CDR3 spells CASSSAQGKGPTDTQYF.